These 9 T cell receptor beta chains were sequenced from one sample in a study of patients and donors after allogeneic stem cell transplantation. TCRdb reprocessed the RT-PCR reads via MiXCR and lists one record per CDR3 protein. The data show hundreds of thousands of distinct CDR3 sequences, less than 50% seen once. Source material: blood, either unsorted or a sorted T cell fraction (not recorded which). The receptors come from a human donor who was either an allogeneic HSCT recipient or a stem cell or donor lymphocyte infusion donor (not recorded which). It is not recorded whose cells these are; they may come from a transplant donor.

This chain uses TRBV3-1 with TRBJ1-2; no clear D gene. CDR1 LGHDT and CDR2 YNNKEL come from the germline V gene (reference sequence). The V end was cut by 4 bases, the J end by 4 bases, with 10 bases between. The CDR3 contains 13 residues. The CDR3 sequence is CASSRGVTYGYTF. In DNA, the CDR3 is TGTGCCAGCAGCCGCGGTGTCACCTATGGCTACACCTTC.

The chain joins TRBV12-3 or TRBV12-4 to TRBJ1-4; possibly TRBD1 for D (6 bases). There are 16 residues in the CDR3. Trimming shortened V by 5 bases and J by 3 bases, and 16 bases separated the two germline ends. The CDR3 spells CASSPIQGPANEKLFF. CDR3 nucleotide sequence: TGTGCCAGCAGTCCAATACAGGGACCTGCTAATGAAAAACTGTTTTTT.

The V call is TRBV20-1, the J call TRBJ2-7; TRBD1 aligns across 12 bases. The junction had 11 bases not matched to a gene; V was cut back by 8 bases and J by 3 bases. This CDR3 is 15 amino acids long. CDR1 and CDR2 from the germline V gene are DFQATT and SNEGSKA (reference sequence). The CDR3 region is CSPYPGTGGNYEQYF. CDR3 bases: TGCAGTCCCTACCCCGGGACAGGGGGCAACTACGAGCAGTACTTC.

The chain is built from TRBV18 and TRBJ2-7, with D possibly called TRBD1 or TRBD2 (5 bases each). The CDR3 consists of 15 residues. Trimming shortened V by 2 bases and J by 9 bases, and 20 bases separated the two germline ends. The germline V gene has CDR1 KGHSH and CDR2 LQKENI. CDR3 in amino acids: CASSPFLNPRDVQYF. CDR3 DNA: TGTGCCAGCTCACCATTTTTAAACCCCCGGGACGTGCAGTACTTC.

CDR3 DNA sequence: TGTGCCAGCAGCGGACAGGCAGGCGGGAAAGCTTTCTTT. It codes for CASSGQAGGKAFF. The chain is built from TRBV9 and TRBJ1-1, with D possibly matching TRBD1 (6 bases). Germline lookup yields CDR1 SGDLS and CDR2 YYNGEE. Trimming removed 3 bases from V and 9 bases from J, with 15 bases in between. This CDR3 comprises 13 residues.

This chain links TRBV12-3 or TRBV12-4 with TRBJ2-1, with 10 nucleotides matching TRBD2. V lost 3 bases to trimming and J lost 10 bases; unmatched junction nucleotides: 9. This CDR3 region has 15 residues. In nucleotides, the CDR3 is TGTGCCAGCAGTTTTATCACAGCGGGGGGGCTGGAGCAGTTCTTC. Amino acids: CASSFITAGGLEQFF.

Only a few counts were recorded for this clonotype. The genes are TRBV12-3 or TRBV12-4 and TRBJ1-2, with D unresolved. The V end lost 1 base, the J end lost 7 bases, and 10 bases lay between the germline ends. This CDR3 is built from 13 residues. CDR3 coding DNA: TGTGCCAGCAGTTTAGGGCTAGAACGTGGCTACACCTTC. Amino acids: CASSLGLERGYTF.

The rearrangement links TRBV2 to TRBJ1-2; perhaps TRBD1 as D (5 bases). The V end was cut by 8 bases, the J end by 7 bases, with 20 bases between. Germline V CDR1 and CDR2: SNHLY, FYNNEI. CDR3 size: 14 residues. DNA of the CDR3: TGTGCCAGCGGATTGACAGTCCCGGGTGGTGGCTACACCTTC. It codes for CASGLTVPGGGYTF.

The gene calls are TRBV20-1 and TRBJ1-6; 7 bases agree with TRBD1. The germline gives CDR1 DFQATT, CDR2 SNEGSKA (reference sequence). V was pared by 8 bases and J by 5 bases, with 9 bases of the junction left unmatched. The CDR3 is 14 residues long. The CDR3 loop reads CSSSPTGDNSPLHF. As DNA, the CDR3 is TGCAGTTCCTCCCCCACAGGGGATAATTCACCCCTCCACTTT.